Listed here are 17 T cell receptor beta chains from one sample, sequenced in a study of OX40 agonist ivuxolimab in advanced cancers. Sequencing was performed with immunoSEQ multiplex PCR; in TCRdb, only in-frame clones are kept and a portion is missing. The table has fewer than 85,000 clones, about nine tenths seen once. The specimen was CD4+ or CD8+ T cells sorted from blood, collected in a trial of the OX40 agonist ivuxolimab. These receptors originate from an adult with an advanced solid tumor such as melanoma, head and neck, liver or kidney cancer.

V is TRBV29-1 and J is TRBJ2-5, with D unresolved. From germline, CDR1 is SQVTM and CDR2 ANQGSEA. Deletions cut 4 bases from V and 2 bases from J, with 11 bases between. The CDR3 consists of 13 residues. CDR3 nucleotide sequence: TGCAGCGTTGCCGTGACACGTCAAGAGACCCAGTACTTC. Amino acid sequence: CSVAVTRQETQYF.

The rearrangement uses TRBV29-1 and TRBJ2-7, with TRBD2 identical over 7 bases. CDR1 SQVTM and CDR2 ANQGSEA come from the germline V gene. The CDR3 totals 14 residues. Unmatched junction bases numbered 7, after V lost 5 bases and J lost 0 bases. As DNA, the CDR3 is TGCAGCGTTAGAGCGGGATACTTCTCCTACGAGCAGTACTTC. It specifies CSVRAGYFSYEQYF.

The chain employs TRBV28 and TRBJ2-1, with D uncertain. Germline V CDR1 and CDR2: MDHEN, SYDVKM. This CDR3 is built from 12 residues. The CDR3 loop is CGPRPVYNEQFF. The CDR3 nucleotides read TGTGGGCCTCGCCCCGTCTACAATGAGCAGTTCTTC.

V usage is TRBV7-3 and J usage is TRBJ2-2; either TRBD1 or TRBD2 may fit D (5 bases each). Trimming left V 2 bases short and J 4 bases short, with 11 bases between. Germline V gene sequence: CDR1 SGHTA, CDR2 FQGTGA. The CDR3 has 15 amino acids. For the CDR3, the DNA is TGTGCCAGCAGCTTAGGTGGGGGTCCCACCGGGGAGCTGTTTTTT. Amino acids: CASSLGGGPTGELFF. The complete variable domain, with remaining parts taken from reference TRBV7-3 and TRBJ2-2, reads GAGVSQTPSNKVTEKGKYVELRCDPISGHTALYWYRQSLGQGPEFLIYFQGTGAADDSGLPNDRFFAVRPEGSVSTLKIQRTERGDSAVYLCASSLGGGPTGELFFGEGSRLTVL.

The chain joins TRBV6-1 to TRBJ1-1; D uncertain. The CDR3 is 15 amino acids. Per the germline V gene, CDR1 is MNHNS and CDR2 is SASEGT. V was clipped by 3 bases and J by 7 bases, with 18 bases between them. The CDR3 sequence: CASSDPNTPRVEAFF. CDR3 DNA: TGTGCCAGCAGTGATCCCAACACACCGAGGGTTGAAGCTTTCTTT.

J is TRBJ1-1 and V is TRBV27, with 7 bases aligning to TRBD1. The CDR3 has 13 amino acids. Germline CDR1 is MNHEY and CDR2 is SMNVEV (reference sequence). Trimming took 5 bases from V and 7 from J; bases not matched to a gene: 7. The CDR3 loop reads CASSSWDRVEAFF. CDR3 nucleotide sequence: TGTGCCAGCAGTAGTTGGGACAGAGTTGAAGCTTTCTTT.

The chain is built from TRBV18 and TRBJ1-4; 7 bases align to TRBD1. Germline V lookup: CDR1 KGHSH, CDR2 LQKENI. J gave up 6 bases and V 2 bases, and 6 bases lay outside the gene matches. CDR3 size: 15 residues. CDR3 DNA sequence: TGTGCCAGCTCACCAGGGGGACAGTGGGATGAAAAACTGTTTTTT. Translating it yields CASSPGGQWDEKLFF.

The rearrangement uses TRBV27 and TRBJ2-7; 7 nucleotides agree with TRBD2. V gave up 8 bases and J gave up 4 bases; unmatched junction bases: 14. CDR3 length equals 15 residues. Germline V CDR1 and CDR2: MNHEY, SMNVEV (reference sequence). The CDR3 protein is CASGSLGEGEYEQYF. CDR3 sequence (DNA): TGTGCCAGCGGATCCCTGGGGGAGGGAGAGTACGAGCAGTACTTC.

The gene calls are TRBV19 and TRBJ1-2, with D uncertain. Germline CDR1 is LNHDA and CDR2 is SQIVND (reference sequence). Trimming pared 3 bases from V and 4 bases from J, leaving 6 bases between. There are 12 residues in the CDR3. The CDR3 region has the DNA TGTGCCAGTAGTATGCCAGGCTATGGCTACACCTTC. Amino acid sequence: CASSMPGYGYTF.

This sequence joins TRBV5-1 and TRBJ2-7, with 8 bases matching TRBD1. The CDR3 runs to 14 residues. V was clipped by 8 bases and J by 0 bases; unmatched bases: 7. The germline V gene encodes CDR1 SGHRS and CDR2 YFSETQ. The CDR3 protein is CASPGQGSSYEQYF. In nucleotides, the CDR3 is TGCGCCAGTCCCGGACAGGGTAGCTCCTACGAGCAGTACTTC.

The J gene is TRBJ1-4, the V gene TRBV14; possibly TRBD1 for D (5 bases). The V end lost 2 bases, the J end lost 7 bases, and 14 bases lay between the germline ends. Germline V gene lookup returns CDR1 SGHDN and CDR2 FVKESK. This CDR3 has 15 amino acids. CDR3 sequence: CASSQRRARGEKLFF. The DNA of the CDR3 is TGTGCCAGCAGCCAACGGAGGGCGAGGGGTGAAAAACTGTTTTTT.

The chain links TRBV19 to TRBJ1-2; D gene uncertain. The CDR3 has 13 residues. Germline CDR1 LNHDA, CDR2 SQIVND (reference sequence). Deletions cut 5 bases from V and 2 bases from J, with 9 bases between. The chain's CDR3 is CASSREGNYGYTF. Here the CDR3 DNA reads TGTGCCAGTAGTCGGGAAGGAAACTATGGCTACACCTTC.

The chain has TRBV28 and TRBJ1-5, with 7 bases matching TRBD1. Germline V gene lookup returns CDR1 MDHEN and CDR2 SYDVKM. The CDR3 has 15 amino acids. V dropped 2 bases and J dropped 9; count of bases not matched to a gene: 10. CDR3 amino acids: CASSLQPTGRRPQHF. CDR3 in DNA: TGTGCCAGCAGTTTACAACCGACAGGGAGGAGGCCCCAGCATTTT.

CDR3 residues: CASSVWRGGDTQYF. Here the CDR3 DNA reads TGTGCCAGCAGTGTATGGCGTGGGGGAGATACGCAGTATTTT. The chain joins TRBV2 to TRBJ2-3; possibly TRBD1 or TRBD2 for D (5 bases each). The CDR3 extends over 14 amino acids. V was pared by 4 bases and J by 5 bases, with 13 bases between. Germline lookup yields CDR1 SNHLY and CDR2 FYNNEI.

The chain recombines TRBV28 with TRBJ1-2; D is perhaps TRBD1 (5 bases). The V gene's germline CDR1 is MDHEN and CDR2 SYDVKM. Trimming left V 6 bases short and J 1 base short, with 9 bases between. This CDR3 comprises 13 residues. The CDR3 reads CASRPGGNYGYTF. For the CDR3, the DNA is TGTGCCAGCAGGCCCGGGGGTAACTATGGCTACACCTTC.

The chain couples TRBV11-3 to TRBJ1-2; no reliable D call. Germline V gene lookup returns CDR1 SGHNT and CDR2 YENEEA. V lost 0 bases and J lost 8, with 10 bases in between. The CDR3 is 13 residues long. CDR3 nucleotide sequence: TGTGCCAGCAGCTTAGACCCGACTGTCGGCTACACCTTC. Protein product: CASSLDPTVGYTF.

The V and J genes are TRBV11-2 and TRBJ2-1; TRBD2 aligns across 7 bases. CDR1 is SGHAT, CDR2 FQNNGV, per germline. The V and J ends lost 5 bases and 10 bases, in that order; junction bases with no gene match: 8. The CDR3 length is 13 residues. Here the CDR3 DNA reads TGTGCCAGCAGCGAAAGGATAGCGGGCGAGCAGTTCTTC. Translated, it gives CASSERIAGEQFF.